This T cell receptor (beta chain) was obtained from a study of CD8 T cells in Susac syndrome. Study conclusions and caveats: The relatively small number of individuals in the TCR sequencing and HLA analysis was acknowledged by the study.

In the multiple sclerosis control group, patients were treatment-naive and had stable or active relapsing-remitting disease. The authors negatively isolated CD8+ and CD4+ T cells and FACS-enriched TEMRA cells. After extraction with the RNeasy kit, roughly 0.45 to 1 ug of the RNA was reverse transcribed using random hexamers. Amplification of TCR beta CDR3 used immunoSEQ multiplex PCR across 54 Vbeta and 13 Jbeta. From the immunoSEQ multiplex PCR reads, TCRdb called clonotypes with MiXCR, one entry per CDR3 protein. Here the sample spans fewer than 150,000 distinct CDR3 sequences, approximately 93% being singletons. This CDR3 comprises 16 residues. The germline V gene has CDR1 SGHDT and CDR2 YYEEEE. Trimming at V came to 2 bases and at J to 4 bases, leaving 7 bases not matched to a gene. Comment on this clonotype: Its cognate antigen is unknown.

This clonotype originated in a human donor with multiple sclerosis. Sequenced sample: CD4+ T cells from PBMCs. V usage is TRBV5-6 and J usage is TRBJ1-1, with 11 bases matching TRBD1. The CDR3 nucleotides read TGTGCCAGCAGCTTCCTGGACAGGGGGCCGAGCACTGAAGCTTTCTTT. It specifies CASSFLDRGPSTEAFF.